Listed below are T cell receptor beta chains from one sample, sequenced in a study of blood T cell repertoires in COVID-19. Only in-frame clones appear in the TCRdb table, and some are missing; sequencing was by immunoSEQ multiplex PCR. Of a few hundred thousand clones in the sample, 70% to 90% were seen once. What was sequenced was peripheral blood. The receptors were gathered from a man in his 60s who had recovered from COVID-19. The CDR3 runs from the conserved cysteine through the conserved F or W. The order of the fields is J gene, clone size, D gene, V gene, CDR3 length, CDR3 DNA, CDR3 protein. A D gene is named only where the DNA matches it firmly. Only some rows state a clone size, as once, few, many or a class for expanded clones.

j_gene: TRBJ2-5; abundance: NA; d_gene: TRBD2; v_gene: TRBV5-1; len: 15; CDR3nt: TGCGCCAGCAGCTCGGGACTAGCGGGAGTAGAGACCCAGTACTTC; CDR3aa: CASSSGLAGVETQYF
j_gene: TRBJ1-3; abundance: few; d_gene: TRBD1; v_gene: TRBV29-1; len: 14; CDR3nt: TGCAGCGTTGCAGGGACAGCGCAAGGAAACACCATATATTTT; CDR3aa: CSVAGTAQGNTIYF
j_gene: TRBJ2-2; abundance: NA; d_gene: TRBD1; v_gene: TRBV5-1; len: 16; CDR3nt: TGCGCCAGCAGCTTGGCCGGGACAGGGGTTACCGGGGAGCTGTTTTTT; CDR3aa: CASSLAGTGVTGELFF
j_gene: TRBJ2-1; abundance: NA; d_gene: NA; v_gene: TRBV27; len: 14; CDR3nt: TGTGCCAGCAGTCCCCCTAGCTCCTACAATGAGCAGTTCTTC; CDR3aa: CASSPPSSYNEQFF
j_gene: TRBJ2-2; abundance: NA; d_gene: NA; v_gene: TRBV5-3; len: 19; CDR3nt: TGTGCCAGAAGCCCCAGACATCGCGGAGGCGTAGCGAACACCGGGGAGCTGTTTTTT; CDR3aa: CARSPRHRGGVANTGELFF
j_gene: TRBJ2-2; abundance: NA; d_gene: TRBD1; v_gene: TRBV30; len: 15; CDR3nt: TGTGCCTGGAGTACGACAGGGCTGAACACCGGGGAGCTGTTTTTT; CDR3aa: CAWSTTGLNTGELFF
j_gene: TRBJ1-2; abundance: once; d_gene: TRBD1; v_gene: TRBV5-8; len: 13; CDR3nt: TGTGCCAGCAGCTTTGAACAGGGGAGCGGCTACACCTTC; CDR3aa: CASSFEQGSGYTF
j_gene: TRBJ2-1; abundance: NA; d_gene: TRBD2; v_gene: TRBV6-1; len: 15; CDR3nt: TGTGCCAGCAGTGAAGTCGGACTAGCGGACAATGAGCAGTTCTTC; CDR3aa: CASSEVGLADNEQFF
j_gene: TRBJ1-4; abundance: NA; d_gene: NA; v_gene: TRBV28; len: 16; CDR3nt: TGTGCCAGCAGTTTTACCGACAGTAGGGTAAATGAAAAACTGTTTTTT; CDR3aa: CASSFTDSRVNEKLFF
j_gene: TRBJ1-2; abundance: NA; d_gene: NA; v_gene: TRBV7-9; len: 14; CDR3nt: TGTGCCAGCAGCTTAGGCCTGGGCGCCGTTGGCTACACCTTC; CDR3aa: CASSLGLGAVGYTF
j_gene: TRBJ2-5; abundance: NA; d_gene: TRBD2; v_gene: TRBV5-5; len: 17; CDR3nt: TGTGCCAGCAGCCCGCTCCCGTCGAGCGGGGGGGCAGAGACCCAGTACTTC; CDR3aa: CASSPLPSSGGAETQYF
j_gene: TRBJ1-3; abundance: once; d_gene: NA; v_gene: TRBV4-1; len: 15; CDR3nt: TGCGCCAGCACCCGGGGGGGGGACGCTGGAAACACCATATATTTT; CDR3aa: CASTRGGDAGNTIYF
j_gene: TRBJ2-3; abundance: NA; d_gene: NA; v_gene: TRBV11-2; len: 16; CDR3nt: TGTGCCAGCAGCTCCGGGGTCCTGGGAGCGGTAGATACGCAGTATTTT; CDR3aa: CASSSGVLGAVDTQYF
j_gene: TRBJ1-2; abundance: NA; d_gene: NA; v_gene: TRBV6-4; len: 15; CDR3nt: TGTGCCAGCAGTACTCAGGCAGGGGCCTACTATGGCTACACCTTC; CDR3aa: CASSTQAGAYYGYTF
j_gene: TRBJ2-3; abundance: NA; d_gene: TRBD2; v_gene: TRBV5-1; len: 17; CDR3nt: TGCGCCAGCAGCCCCTTCGGGGCTAGCGGGGGGACAGATACGCAGTATTTT; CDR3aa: CASSPFGASGGTDTQYF
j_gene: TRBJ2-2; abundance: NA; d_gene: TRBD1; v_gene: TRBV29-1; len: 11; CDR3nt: TGCAGCGCGACAGGGCCCGGGGAGCTGTTTTTT; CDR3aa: CSATGPGELFF
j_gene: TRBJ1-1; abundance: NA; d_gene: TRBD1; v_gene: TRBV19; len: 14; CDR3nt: TGTGCCAGTAGTTCGGGACAGGAGAACACTGAAGCTTTCTTT; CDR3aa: CASSSGQENTEAFF
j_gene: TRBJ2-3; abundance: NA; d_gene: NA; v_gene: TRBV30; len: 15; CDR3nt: TGTGCCTGGAGTCCCGGGGCGGGGCACACAGATACGCAGTATTTT; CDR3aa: CAWSPGAGHTDTQYF
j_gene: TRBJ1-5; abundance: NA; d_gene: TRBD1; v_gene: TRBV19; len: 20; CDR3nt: TGTGCCAGTAGTATGGCCCGGGACAGGGGGAGCCGTTATAGCAATCAGCCCCAGCATTTT; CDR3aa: CASSMARDRGSRYSNQPQHF
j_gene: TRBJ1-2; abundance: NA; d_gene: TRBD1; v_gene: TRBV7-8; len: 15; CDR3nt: TGTGCCAGCAGCTTAGAGACAGGGGGCTACTATGGCTACACCTTC; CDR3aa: CASSLETGGYYGYTF
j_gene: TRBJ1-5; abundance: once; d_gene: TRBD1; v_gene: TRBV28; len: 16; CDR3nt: TGTGCCAGCAGTTCCCGGACAGGGAACAGCAATCAGCCCCAGCATTTT; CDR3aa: CASSSRTGNSNQPQHF
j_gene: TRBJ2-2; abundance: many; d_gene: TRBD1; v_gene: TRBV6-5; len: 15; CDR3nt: TGTGCCAGCAGTTACTTTACAGGGGTGACCGGGGAGCTGTTTTTT; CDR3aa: CASSYFTGVTGELFF
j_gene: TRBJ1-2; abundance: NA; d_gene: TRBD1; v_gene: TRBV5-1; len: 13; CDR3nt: TGCGCCAGCAGGGGGGACAGGGAGAATGGCTACACCTTC; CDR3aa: CASRGDRENGYTF
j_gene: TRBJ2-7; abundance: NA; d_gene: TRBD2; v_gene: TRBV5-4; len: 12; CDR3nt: TGTGCCAGCAACACCCACGGGAGGGAGCAGTACTTC; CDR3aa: CASNTHGREQYF
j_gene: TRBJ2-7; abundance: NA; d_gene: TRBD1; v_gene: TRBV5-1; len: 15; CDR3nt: TGCGCCAGCAGGTACGGGGGGACAGGGACCCACGAGCAGTACTTC; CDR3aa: CASRYGGTGTHEQYF
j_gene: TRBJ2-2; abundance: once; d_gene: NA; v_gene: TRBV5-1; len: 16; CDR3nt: TGCGCCAGCAGCTTCGAGCGGAGTGCGAACACCGGGGAGCTGTTTTTT; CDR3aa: CASSFERSANTGELFF
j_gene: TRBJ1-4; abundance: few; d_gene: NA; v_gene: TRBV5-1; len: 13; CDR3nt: TGCGCCAGCAGTGGGTCAGCGGATGAAAAACTGTTTTTT; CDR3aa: CASSGSADEKLFF
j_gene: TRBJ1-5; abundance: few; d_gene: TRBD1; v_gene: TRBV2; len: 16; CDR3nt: TGTGCCAGCAGCCGGGACAGACCTCTGGACAATCAGCCCCAGCATTTT; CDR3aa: CASSRDRPLDNQPQHF
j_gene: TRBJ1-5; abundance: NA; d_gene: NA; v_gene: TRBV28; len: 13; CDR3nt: TGTGCCAGCACTCTGGGGAGGGATCGGCCCCAGCATTTT; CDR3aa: CASTLGRDRPQHF
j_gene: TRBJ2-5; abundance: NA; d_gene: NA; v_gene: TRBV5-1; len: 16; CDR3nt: TGCGCCAGCAGCTCACTGGGTATGGGGACACAAGAGACCCAGTACTTC; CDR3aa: CASSSLGMGTQETQYF
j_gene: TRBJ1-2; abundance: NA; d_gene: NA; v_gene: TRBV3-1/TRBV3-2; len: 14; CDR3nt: TGTGCCAGCAGCCAGGGGGGTATAATCTATGGCTACACCTTC; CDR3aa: CASSQGGIIYGYTF
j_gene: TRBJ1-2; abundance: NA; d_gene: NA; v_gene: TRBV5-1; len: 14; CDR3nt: TGCGCCAGCAGCTTGCGGGGGGCTAACTATGGCTACACCTTC; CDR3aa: CASSLRGANYGYTF
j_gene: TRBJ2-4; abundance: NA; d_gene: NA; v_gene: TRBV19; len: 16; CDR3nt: TGTGCCAGTAGTATAGAGAACAGGGCTGCCAAAAACATTCAGTACTTC; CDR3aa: CASSIENRAAKNIQYF
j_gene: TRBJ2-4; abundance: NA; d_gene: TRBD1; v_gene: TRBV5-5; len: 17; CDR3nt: TGTGCCAGCAGCTGGGACAGGGGAACCCCAAGCAAAAACATTCAGTACTTC; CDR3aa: CASSWDRGTPSKNIQYF
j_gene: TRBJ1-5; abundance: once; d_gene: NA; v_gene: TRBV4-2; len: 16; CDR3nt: TGTGCCAGCAGCCAAGCGGGCCAGGGACTCAATCAGCCCCAGCATTTT; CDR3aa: CASSQAGQGLNQPQHF
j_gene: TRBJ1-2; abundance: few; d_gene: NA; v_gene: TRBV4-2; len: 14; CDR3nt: TGTGCCAGCAGCCAAGATAGGCAGCGTTATGGCTACACCTTC; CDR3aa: CASSQDRQRYGYTF
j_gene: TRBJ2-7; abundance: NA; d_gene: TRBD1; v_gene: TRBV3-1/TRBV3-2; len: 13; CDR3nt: TGTGCCAGCAGCGCCGACAGGGCCTACGAGCAGTACTTC; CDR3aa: CASSADRAYEQYF
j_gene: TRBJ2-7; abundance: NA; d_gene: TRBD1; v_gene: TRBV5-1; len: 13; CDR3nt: TGCGCCAGCAGGGAAGGACAGGGGGGCGAGCAGTACTTC; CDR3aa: CASREGQGGEQYF
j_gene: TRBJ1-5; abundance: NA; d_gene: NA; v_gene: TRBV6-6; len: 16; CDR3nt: TGTGCCAGCAGTTACGACAGGACATTTAGCAATCAGCCCCAGCATTTT; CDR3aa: CASSYDRTFSNQPQHF
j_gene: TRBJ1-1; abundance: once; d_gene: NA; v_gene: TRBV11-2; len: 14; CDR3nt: TGTGCCAGCAGCTTGGGAGCCCTTGACGGTGAAGCTTTCTTT; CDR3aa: CASSLGALDGEAFF
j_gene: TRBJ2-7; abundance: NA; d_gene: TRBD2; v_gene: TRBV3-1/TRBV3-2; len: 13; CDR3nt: TGTGCCAGCAGCCAAGATGGGCTAGCGGGTAGATACTTC; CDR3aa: CASSQDGLAGRYF
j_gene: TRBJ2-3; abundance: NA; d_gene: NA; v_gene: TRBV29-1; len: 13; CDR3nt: TGCAGCGTTGAAGTGCGGGGCACAGATACGCAGTATTTT; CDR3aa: CSVEVRGTDTQYF
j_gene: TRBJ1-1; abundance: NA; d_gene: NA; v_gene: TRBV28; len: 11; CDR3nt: TGTGCCAGCAACGGGCCCCGGGAGGCTTTCTTT; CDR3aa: CASNGPREAFF
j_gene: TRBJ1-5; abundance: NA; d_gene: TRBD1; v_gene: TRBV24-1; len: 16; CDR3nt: TGTGCCACCAGTGAACCCGGGACAGATAGCAATCAGCCCCAGCATTTT; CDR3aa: CATSEPGTDSNQPQHF
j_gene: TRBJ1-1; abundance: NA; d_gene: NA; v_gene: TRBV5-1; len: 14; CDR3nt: TGCGCCAGCAGCTGGGAGGGAGGTAGCACTGAAGCTTTCTTT; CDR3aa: CASSWEGGSTEAFF
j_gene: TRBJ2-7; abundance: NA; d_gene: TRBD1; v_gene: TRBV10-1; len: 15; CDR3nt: TGCGCCAGCAGTGAGTCCGGGACAGGGGGCCACGAGCAGTACTTC; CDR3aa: CASSESGTGGHEQYF
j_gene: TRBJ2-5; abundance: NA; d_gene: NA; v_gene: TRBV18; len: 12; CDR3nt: TGTGCCAGCTCACGCACTAAAGAGACCCAGTACTTC; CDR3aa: CASSRTKETQYF
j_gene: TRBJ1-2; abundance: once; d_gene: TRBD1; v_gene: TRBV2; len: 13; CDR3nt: TGTGCCAGCAGTGGGGGACAGGGATATGGCTACACCTTC; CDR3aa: CASSGGQGYGYTF
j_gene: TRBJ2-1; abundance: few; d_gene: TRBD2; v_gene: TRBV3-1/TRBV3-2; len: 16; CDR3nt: TGTGCCAGCAGCCAATCTTCCGGGAGGGTGGACAATGAGCAGTTCTTC; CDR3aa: CASSQSSGRVDNEQFF
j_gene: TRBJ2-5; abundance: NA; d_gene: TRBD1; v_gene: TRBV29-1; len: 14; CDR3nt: TGCAGCGCCAACGACAGGGCCGGATGGGAGACCCAGTACTTC; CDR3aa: CSANDRAGWETQYF
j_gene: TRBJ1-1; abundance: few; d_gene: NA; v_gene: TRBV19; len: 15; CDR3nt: TGTGCCAGTAGTCTGGCTAGGGGCGCAGGTAATGAAGCTTTCTTT; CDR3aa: CASSLARGAGNEAFF
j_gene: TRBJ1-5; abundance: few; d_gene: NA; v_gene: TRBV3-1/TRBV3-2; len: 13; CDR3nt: TGTGCCAGCAGCCAAGATCCAAATCAGCCCCAGCATTTT; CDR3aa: CASSQDPNQPQHF
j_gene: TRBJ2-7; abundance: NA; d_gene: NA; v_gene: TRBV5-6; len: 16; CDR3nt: TGTGCCAGCAGCAGAACAGGTCAAAACTATGGCTACGAGCAGTACTTC; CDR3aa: CASSRTGQNYGYEQYF
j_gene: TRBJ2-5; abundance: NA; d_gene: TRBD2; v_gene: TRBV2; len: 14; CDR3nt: TGTGCCAGCAGACGGGGGAGGGCCGGGGAGACCCAGTACTTC; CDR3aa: CASRRGRAGETQYF
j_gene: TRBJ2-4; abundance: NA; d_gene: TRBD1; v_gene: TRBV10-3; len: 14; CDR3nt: TGTGCCATCAGTGATACAGGGGGCACAAACATTCAGTACTTC; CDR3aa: CAISDTGGTNIQYF
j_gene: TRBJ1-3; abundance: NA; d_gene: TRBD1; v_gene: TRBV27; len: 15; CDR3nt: TGTGCCAGCAGTTTTTCAGGGGGGACTGGAAACACCATATATTTT; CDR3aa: CASSFSGGTGNTIYF